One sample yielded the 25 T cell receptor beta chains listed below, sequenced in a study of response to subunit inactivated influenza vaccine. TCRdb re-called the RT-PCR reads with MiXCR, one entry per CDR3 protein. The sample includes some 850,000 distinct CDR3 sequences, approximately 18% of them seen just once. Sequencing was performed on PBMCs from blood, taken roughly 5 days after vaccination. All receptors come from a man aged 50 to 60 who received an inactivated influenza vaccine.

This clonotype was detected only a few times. The CDR3 loop is CASSPYLGTGLVDTEAFF. As DNA, the CDR3 is TGCGCCAGCAGCCCGTACCTGGGGACAGGCCTCGTTGACACTGAAGCTTTCTTT. V is TRBV4-3 and J is TRBJ1-1, with 8 bases lining up with TRBD1. Germline loops: CDR1 LGHNA, CDR2 YSLEER. CDR3 size: 18 residues. Losses at the gene ends were 4 bases for V and 3 bases for J; bases not matched to a gene: 16.

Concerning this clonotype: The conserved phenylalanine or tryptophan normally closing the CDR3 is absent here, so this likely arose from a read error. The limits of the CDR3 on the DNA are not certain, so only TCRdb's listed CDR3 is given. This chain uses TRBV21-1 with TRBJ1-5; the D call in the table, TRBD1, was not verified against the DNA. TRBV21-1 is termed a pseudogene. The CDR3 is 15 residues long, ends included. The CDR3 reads CASSKVYRASQPQHL.

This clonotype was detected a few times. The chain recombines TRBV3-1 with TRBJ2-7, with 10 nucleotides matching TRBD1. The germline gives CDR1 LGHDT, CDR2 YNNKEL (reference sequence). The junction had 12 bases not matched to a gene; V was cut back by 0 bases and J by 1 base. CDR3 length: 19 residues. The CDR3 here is CASSQDRFSGDRGSYEQYF. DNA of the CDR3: TGTGCCAGCAGCCAAGATAGGTTTTCGGGGGACAGGGGTTCCTACGAGCAGTACTTC.

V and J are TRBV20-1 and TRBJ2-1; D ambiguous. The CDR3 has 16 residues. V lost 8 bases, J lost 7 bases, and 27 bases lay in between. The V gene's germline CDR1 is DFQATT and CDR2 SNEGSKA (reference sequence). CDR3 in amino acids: CSSLRSERVHWNEQFF. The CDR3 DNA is TGCAGTTCCCTGAGATCGGAAAGGGTACACTGGAATGAGCAGTTCTTC.

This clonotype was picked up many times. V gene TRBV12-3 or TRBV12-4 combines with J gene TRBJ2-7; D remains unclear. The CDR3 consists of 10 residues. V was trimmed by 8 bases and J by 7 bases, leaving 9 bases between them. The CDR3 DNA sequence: TGTGCCAGCGGTCAAAGGGAGCAGTACTTC. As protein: CASGQREQYF.

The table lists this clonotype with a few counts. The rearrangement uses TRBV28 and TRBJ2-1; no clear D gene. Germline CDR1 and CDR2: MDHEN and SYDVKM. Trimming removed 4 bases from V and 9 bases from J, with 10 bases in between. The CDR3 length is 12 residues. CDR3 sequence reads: CASSSRRTEQFF. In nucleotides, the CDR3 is TGTGCCAGCAGTTCCAGACGGACTGAGCAGTTCTTC.

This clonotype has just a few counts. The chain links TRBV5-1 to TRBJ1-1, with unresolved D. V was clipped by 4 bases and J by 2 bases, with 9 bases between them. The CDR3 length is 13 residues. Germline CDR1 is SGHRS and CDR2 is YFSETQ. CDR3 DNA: TGCGCCAGCAGCCCGGGGTTTAACACTGAAGCTTTCTTT. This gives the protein CASSPGFNTEAFF.

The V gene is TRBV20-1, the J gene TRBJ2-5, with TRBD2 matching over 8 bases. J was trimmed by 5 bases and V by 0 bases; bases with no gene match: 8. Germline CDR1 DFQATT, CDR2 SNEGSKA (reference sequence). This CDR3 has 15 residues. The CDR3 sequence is CSAREPTGGPETQYF. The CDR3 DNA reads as TGCAGTGCTAGAGAGCCGACGGGGGGGCCCGAGACCCAGTACTTC.

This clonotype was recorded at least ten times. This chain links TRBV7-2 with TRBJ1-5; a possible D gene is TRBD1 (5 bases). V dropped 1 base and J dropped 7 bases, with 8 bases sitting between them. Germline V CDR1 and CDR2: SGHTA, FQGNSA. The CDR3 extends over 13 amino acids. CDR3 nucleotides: TGTGCCAGCAGCTTAGGGCCAGGGCAGCCCCAGCATTTT. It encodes CASSLGPGQPQHF.

The CDR3 sequence is CATSEDRGEYQETQYF. The CDR3, as DNA: TGTGCCACCAGTGAGGACAGGGGGGAGTACCAAGAGACCCAGTACTTC. The genes are TRBV24-1 and TRBJ2-5, with 10 bases fitting TRBD1. From germline, CDR1 is KGHDR and CDR2 SFDVKD. The CDR3 totals 16 residues. The trim removed 4 bases at V and 0 bases at J, leaving 4 bases unmatched.

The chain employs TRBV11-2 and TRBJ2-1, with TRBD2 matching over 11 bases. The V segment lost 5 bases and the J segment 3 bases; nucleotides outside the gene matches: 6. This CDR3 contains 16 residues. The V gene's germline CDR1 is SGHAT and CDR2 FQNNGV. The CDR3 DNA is TGTGCCAGCAGCAAGATACTAGCGGGGGACTACAATGAGCAGTTCTTC. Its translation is CASSKILAGDYNEQFF.

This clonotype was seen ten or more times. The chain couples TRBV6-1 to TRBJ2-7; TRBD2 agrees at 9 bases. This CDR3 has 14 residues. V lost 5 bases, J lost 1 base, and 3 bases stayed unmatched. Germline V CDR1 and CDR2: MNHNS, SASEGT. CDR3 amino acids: CASSHSGGSYEQYF. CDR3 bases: TGTGCCAGCAGTCATAGCGGGGGATCCTACGAGCAGTACTTC.

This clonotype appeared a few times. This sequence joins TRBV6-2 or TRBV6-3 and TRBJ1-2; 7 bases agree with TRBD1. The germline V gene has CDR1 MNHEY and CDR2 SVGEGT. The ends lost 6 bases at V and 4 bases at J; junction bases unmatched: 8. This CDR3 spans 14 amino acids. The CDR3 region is CASRKTGQSYGYTF. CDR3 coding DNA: TGTGCCAGCAGAAAAACGGGACAGAGCTATGGCTACACCTTC.

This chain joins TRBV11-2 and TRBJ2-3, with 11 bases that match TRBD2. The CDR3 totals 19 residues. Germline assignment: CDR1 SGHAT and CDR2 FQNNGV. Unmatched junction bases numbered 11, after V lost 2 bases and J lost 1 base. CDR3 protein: CASSLRSGGANSRTDTQYF. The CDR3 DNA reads TGTGCCAGCAGCTTACGTAGCGGGGGGGCCAATTCCCGCACAGATACGCAGTATTTT.

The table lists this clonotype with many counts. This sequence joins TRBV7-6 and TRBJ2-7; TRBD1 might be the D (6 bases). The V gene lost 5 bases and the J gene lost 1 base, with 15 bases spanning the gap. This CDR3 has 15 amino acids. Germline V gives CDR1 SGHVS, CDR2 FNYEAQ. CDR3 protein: CASSPQGVLSYEQYF. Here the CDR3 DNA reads TGTGCCAGCAGCCCACAGGGAGTCTTGTCCTACGAGCAGTACTTC.

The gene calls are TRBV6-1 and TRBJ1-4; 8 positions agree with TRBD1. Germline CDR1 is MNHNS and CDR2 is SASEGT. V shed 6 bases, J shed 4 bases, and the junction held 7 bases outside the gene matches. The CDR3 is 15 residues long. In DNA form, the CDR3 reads TGTGCCAGCAGCCAACAGGGGGGTCGTAATGAAAAACTGTTTTTT. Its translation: CASSQQGGRNEKLFF.

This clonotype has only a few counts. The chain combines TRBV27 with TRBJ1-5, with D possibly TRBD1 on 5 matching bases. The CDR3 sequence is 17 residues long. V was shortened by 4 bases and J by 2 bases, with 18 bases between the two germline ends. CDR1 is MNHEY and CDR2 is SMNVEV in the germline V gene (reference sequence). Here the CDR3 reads CASSSTQPGKRNQPQHF. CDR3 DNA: TGTGCCAGCAGTTCCACGCAACCAGGGAAGCGCAATCAGCCCCAGCATTTT.

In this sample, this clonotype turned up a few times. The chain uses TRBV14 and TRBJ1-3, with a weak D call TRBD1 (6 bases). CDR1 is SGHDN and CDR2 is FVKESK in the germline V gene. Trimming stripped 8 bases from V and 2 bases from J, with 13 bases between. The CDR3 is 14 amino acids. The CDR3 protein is CASQPTGPGNTIYF. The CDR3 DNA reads TGTGCCAGCCAACCGACAGGTCCTGGAAACACCATATATTTT.

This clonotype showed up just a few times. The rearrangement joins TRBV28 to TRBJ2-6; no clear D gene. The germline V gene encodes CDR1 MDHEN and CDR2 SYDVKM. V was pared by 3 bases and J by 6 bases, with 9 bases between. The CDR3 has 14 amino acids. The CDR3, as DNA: TGTGCCAGCAGTTTGTGGGTGGCGGCCAACGTCCTGACTTTC. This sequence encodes CASSLWVAANVLTF. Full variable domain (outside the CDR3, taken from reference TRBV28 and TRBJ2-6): DVKVTQSSRYLVKRTGEKVFLECVQDMDHENMFWYRQDPGLGLRLIYFSYDVKMKEKGDIPEGYSVSREKKERFSLILESASTNQTSMYLCASSLWVAANVLTFGAGSRLTVL.

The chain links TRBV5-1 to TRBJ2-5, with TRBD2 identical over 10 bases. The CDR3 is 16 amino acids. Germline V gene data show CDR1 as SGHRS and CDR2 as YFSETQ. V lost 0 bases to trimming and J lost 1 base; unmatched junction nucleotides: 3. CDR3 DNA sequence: TGCGCCAGCAGCTTGGAACCTAGCGGGGGCCAAGAGACCCAGTACTTC. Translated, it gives CASSLEPSGGQETQYF. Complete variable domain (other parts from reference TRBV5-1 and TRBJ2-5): KAGVTQTPRYLIKTRGQQVTLSCSPISGHRSVSWYQQTPGQGLQFLFEYFSETQRNKGNFPGRFSGRQFSNSRSEMNVSTLELGDSALYLCASSLEPSGGQETQYFGPGTRLLVL.

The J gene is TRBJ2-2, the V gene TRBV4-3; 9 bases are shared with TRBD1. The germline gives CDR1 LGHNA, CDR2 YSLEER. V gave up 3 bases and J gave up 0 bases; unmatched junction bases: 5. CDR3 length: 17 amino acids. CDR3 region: CASSQGTGIANTGELFF. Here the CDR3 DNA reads TGCGCCAGCAGCCAGGGGACAGGGATCGCGAACACCGGGGAGCTGTTTTTT.

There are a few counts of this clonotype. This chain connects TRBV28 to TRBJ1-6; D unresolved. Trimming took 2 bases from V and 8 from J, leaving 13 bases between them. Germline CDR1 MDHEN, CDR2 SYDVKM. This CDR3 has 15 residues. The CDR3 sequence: CASSLLRVGDSPLHF. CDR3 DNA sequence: TGTGCCAGCAGTTTACTGCGGGTCGGGGATTCACCCCTCCACTTT.

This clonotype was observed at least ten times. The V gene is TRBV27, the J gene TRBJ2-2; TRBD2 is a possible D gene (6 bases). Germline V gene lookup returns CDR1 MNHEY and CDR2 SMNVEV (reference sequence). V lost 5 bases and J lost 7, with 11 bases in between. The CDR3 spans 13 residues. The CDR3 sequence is CASSPGVIGELFF. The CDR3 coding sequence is TGTGCCAGCAGTCCGGGGGTGATCGGGGAGCTGTTTTTT.

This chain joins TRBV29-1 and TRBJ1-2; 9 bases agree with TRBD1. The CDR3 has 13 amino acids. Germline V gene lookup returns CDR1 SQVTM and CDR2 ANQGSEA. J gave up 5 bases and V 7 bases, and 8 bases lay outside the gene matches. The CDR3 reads CSAFPGQGYGYTF. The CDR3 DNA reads TGCAGCGCATTTCCGGGACAGGGATATGGCTACACCTTC.

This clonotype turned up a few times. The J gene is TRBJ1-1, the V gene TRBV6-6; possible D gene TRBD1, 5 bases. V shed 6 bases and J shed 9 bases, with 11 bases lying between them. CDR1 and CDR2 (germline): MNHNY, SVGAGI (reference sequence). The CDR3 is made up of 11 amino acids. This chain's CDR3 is CASRGEGQAFF. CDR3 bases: TGTGCCAGCAGGGGGGAGGGTCAAGCTTTCTTT.